These T cell receptor beta chains were read from a single sample in a study of T cells in Graves' hyperthyroidism and ophthalmopathy. TCRdb itself ran the multiplex PCR reads through MiXCR, one entry per CDR3 protein. The sample includes about 570,000 distinct CDR3 sequences, 46% of them seen just once. Sequencing was done on a sample of peripheral blood or thyroid tissue (not recorded which). The receptors stem from an adult woman with Graves' disease, either hyperthyroidism or ophthalmopathy (not recorded which). Both conserved end residues are part of each CDR3. A D gene is named only where the DNA matches it firmly. A clone size is listed for some rows: how often the clone was seen (once, few, many), or a class if it is expanded.

d_call clone_size j_call v_call cdr3_aa cdr3_nt
. few TRBJ2-6 TRBV19 CASSGREGPGGSGANVLTF TGTGCCAGTAGTGGCAGGGAGGGACCAGGGGGCTCTGGGGCCAACGTCCTGACTTTC
. . TRBJ2-3 TRBV14 CASSPASTDTQYF TGTGCCAGCAGCCCAGCTAGCACAGATACGCAGTATTTT
TRBD1 . TRBJ1-5 TRBV7-8 CASSPTGVAQPQHF TGTGCCAGCAGCCCAACAGGGGTAGCTCAGCCCCAGCATTTT
TRBD2 . TRBJ2-5 TRBV7-2 CASSLGSGRAAETQYF TGTGCCAGCAGCTTAGGGAGCGGGAGGGCCGCCGAGACCCAGTACTTC
. many TRBJ2-5 TRBV5-1 CASSPSAAGETQYF TGCGCCAGCAGTCCTAGCGCTGCCGGGGAGACCCAGTACTTC
TRBD1 few TRBJ2-7 TRBV30 CAGDRASYEQYF TGTGCCGGTGACAGGGCCTCCTACGAGCAGTACTTC
. . TRBJ2-2 TRBV29-1 CSVQRVGSTGELFF TGCAGCGTTCAGAGGGTTGGAAGCACCGGGGAGCTGTTTTTT
TRBD1 many TRBJ1-3 TRBV9 CASSFDRAGNTIYF TGTGCCAGCAGCTTCGACAGGGCTGGAAACACCATATATTTT
TRBD1 many TRBJ2-5 TRBV7-9 CASSPGQGQETQYF TGTGCCAGCAGCCCCGGACAGGGACAAGAGACCCAGTACTTC
. many TRBJ1-3 TRBV7-2 CASSLYPASSGNTIYF TGTGCCAGCAGCTTATATCCGGCAAGCTCTGGAAACACCATATATTTT
TRBD2 many TRBJ2-7 TRBV11-2 CASSPWTSVSSYEQYF TGTGCCAGCAGCCCCTGGACTAGCGTGAGCTCCTACGAGCAGTACTTC
. few TRBJ1-6 TRBV9 CASSVDDSPLHF TGTGCCAGCAGCGTAGACGATTCACCCCTCCACTTT
. many TRBJ1-6 TRBV7-2 CASSLVDGVLLIGSSPLHF TGTGCCAGCAGCTTAGTTGACGGGGTCTTGCTAATTGGAAGCTCACCCCTCCACTTT
. many TRBJ1-5 TRBV30 CAWALLGLDQPQHF TGTGCCTGGGCTCTATTGGGGTTGGATCAGCCCCAGCATTTT
. many TRBJ1-1 TRBV19 CASSIVPGSRAEAFF TGTGCCAGTAGTATAGTACCAGGATCGAGGGCTGAAGCTTTCTTT
. few TRBJ2-5 TRBV2 CASRLWNQPQYF TGTGCCAGCAGATTATGGAATCAGCCCCAGTACTTC
. . TRBJ2-5 TRBV25-1 CASSAAKRGAQETQYF TGTGCCAGCAGTGCCGCAAAAAGGGGGGCCCAAGAGACCCAGTACTTC
. many TRBJ2-7 TRBV5-6 CASSLLTDEQYF TGTGCCAGCAGCTTGTTAACAGACGAGCAGTACTTC
. . TRBJ1-2 TRBV10-3 CAIANRALRHF TGTGCCATTGCCAACAGGGCCCTTCGTCACTTC
TRBD1 . TRBJ2-7 TRBV27 CASSWGQGAAYEQYF TGTGCCAGCAGTTGGGGACAGGGGGCCGCCTACGAGCAGTACTTC
. . TRBJ2-7 TRBV20-1 CSARKTGRVRNEQYF TGCAGTGCTAGAAAGACAGGGAGGGTTCGCAACGAGCAGTACTTC
. few TRBJ1-2 TRBV28 CASTVTGTLYGYTF TGTGCCAGCACCGTAACCGGGACACTCTATGGCTACACCTTC
. . TRBJ1-4 TRBV7-2 CASSHRDGGELFF TGTGCCAGCAGCCACCGGGACGGAGGTGAACTGTTTTTT
. many TRBJ1-2 TRBV25-1 CASSDGYGYTF TGTGCCAGCAGTGATGGGTATGGCTACACCTTC
. few TRBJ2-5 TRBV6-5 CASSYGQGNQPQYF TGTGCCAGCAGTTACGGGCAGGGCAATCAGCCCCAGTACTTC
. . TRBJ1-5 TRBV28 CASSLPTGASGQPQHF TGTGCCAGCAGTTTACCCACGGGGGCGTCTGGTCAGCCCCAGCATTTT
. many TRBJ2-2 TRBV7-9 CASSFGVVNTGELFF TGTGCCAGCAGCTTCGGGGTCGTGAACACCGGGGAGCTGTTTTTT
TRBD1 few TRBJ1-1 TRBV2 CASSQPRGRRDTEAFF TGTGCCAGCAGTCAGCCCAGGGGGCGTAGGGACACTGAAGCTTTCTTT